This T cell receptor beta chain was recovered during a study of metastatic and nonmetastatic thyroid tumors. As for the study in general: Repertoire comparisons spanned blood and tumor or nodule tissue from malignant and benign thyroid patients.

Every patient was untreated before thyroid surgery. The study's findings and limits: Benign nodules reportedly had significantly lower TCR beta diversity than malignant thyroid tumors in blood and tumor.

With regard to this clone: The target antigen is unknown. This could be a read error, since a much larger clone is one nucleotide away.

Germline V gene lookup returns CDR1 LGHNA and CDR2 YNFKEQ. This CDR3 has 21 residues. Original processing notes: Clinicopathological groups of papillary thyroid cancer showed CDR3 differences that were used to build a distant-metastasis classifier. TCRdb used MiXCR to call clones anew from the PCR reads. TCRdb, not the original authors, processed these V and J calls. The repertoire holds around 34,000 clones, with about 29% as singletons. The chain links TRBV4-2 to TRBJ2-7; 7 bases are shared with TRBD2. Sequencing was carried out using blood. This receptor was taken from a female donor with papillary thyroid cancer or a benign thyroid nodule (not recorded which). Some clones in this sample may be carry-over from other donors' samples. CDR3 nucleotides: TGTGCCATCAGCCAAGATTCCGTCTGGGCGGGGGTCGGTCCCAATTCCTACGAGCAGTACTTC. Residues: CAISQDSVWAGVGPNSYEQYF.